This T cell receptor beta chain stems from a study of T cells in Graves' hyperthyroidism and ophthalmopathy. Study overall: Peripheral blood was secured at the point of initial diagnosis, before any treatment.

The study's findings and limits: Ophthalmopathy was model-predicted a median about 6.7 months pre-onset.

This clonotype was seen at least ten times. Its antigen is undetermined. It was RNA transcripts that yielded the amplified TCR beta CDR3 regions. TCR CDR3 underwent first-round RT-PCR with the HTBI primer set. TCRdb itself ran the multiplex PCR reads through MiXCR, one entry per CDR3 protein. This sample yields 400,000 to 450,000 distinct CDR3 sequences, of which roughly 14% are seen a single time; about 12% belongs to the top ten. The germline CDR1 and CDR2 sequences are SQVTM and ANQGSEA. The V gene end was trimmed by 4 bases and the J gene end by 8 bases; junction bases not matched to a gene: 5. The CDR3 totals 12 residues. Diagnosis rested on symptoms, serum thyroxine and TRAb, thyroid ultrasound, and orbital computed tomography.

The material sequenced was blood. The chain couples TRBV29-1 to TRBJ1-2; 9 bases line up with TRBD1. The TCR sequence derives from a man aged 18 to 30 with Graves' ophthalmopathy. Here the CDR3 DNA reads TGCAGCGTTGGTACAGGGGGCGCGGGCTACACCTTC. This encodes CSVGTGGAGYTF.